Sequencing of this TCR beta chain was carried out in a study of shared clonotypes between healthy human individuals. As for the study in general: CD4 naive and memory got three plates each, CD8 naive two, CD8 memory one.

The CDR3 extends over 18 amino acids. The ends were cut back, 2 bases at V and 1 base at J, with 18 bases in the middle. CDR1 is MDHEN, CDR2 SYDVKM, per germline. Repertoires were generated with immunoSEQ multiplex PCR, while TCRdb's copy carries only in-frame clones and drops some. The data show 2 million to 2.5 million clones, with over 90% seen just once and roughly 0.36% held by the top ten. The TCR was taken from a man younger than 35 in good health. Some clones in this sample may be carry-over from other donors' samples. The rearrangement links TRBV28 to TRBJ1-3, with D tentatively TRBD1 (5 bases). The sample was naive CD4+ T cells from PBMCs. Sample subset: CD45RA+ positively selected. As DNA, the CDR3 is TGTGCCAGCAGTTTAAATTGGGGTGGCGGGACGTCTGGAAACACCATATATTTT. It specifies CASSLNWGGGTSGNTIYF.